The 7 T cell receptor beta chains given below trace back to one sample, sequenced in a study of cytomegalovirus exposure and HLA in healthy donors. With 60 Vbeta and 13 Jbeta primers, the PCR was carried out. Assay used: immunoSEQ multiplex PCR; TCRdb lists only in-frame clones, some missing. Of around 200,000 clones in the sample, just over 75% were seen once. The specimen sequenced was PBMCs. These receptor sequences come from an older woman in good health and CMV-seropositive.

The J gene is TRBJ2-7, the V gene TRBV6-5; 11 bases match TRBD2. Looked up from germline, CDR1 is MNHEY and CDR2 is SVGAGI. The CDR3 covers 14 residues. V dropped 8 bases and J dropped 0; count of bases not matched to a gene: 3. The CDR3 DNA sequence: TGTGCCAGCCGACTAGCGGGGAGCTCCTACGAGCAGTACTTC. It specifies CASRLAGSSYEQYF.

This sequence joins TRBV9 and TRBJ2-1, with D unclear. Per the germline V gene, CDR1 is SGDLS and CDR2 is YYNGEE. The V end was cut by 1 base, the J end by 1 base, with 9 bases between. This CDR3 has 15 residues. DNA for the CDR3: TGTGCCAGCAGCGTAAAACAGACATCCTACAATGAGCAGTTCTTC. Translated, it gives CASSVKQTSYNEQFF.

The CDR3, as DNA: TGTGCCAGCAGCCCACCTAAAGAGACAGGGGATGGCACAGATACGCAGTATTTT. It encodes CASSPPKETGDGTDTQYF. V usage is TRBV14 and J usage is TRBJ2-3; 8 bases line up with TRBD1. Germline V CDR1 and CDR2: SGHDN, FVKESK. The J segment lost 1 base and the V segment lost 4 bases, leaving 13 bases of the junction unmatched. CDR3 size: 18 residues. Supplemented by reference TRBV14 and TRBJ2-3, the full variable domain reads EAGVTQFPSHSVIEKGQTVTLRCDPISGHDNLYWYRRVMGKEIKFLLHFVKESKQDESGMPNNRFLAERTGGTYSTLKVQPAELEDSGVYFCASSPPKETGDGTDTQYFGPGTRLTVL.

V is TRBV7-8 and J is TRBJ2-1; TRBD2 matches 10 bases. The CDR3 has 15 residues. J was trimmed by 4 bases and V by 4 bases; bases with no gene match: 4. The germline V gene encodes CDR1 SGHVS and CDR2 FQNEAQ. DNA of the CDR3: TGTGCCAGCAGCTCTTCTAGCGGGGGATACAATGAGCAGTTCTTC. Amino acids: CASSSSSGGYNEQFF.

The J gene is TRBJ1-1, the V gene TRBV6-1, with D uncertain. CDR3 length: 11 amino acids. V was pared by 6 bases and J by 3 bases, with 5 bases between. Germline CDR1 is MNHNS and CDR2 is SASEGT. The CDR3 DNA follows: TGTGCCAGCAGCTGGCACACTGAAGCTTTCTTT. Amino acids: CASSWHTEAFF.

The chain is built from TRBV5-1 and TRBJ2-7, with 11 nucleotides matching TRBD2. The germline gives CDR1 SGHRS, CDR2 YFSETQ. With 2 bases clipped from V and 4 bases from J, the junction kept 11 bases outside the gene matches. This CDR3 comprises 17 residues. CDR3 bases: TGCGCCAGCAGCTTCCCACCTCTAGCGGGAGGTTGGTACGAGCAGTACTTC. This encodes CASSFPPLAGGWYEQYF.

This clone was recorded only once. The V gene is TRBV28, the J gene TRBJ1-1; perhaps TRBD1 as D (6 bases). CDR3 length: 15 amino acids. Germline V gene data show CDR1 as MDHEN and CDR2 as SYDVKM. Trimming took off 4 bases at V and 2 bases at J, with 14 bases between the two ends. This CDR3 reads CASSSPTGINTEAFF. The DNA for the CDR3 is TGTGCCAGCAGTTCACCTACAGGGATCAACACTGAAGCTTTCTTT.